This T cell receptor beta chain comes out of a study of shared clonotypes between healthy human individuals. Study observations and caveats: Rarefaction indicated that sorted-subset sequencing remained incomplete although depth was large. Shared clonotypes: about 5% naive CD4, 3% to 3.5% naive CD8, roughly 2.4% memory CD4, approximately 0.37% memory CD8.

In regard to this clone: Its antigen remains unidentified.

The CDR3 length is 13 residues. The V end was cut by 4 bases, the J end by 8 bases, with 12 bases between. Looked up from germline, CDR1 is SNHLY and CDR2 is FYNNEI. Using immunoSEQ multiplex PCR, the repertoire was profiled, and TCRdb retains in-frame clones only, with some absent. Among some 1.5 million clones listed, about 96% were seen once. This chain uses TRBV2 with TRBJ2-1, with D maybe TRBD2 (5 bases). The TCR was taken from a young man in good health. The material sequenced was naive CD4+ T cells sorted from blood. Subset described: CD45RA+ positively selected. The CDR3 loop is CASSAAGNYEQFF. The DNA for the CDR3 is TGTGCCAGCAGTGCCGCGGGTAATTATGAGCAGTTCTTC.